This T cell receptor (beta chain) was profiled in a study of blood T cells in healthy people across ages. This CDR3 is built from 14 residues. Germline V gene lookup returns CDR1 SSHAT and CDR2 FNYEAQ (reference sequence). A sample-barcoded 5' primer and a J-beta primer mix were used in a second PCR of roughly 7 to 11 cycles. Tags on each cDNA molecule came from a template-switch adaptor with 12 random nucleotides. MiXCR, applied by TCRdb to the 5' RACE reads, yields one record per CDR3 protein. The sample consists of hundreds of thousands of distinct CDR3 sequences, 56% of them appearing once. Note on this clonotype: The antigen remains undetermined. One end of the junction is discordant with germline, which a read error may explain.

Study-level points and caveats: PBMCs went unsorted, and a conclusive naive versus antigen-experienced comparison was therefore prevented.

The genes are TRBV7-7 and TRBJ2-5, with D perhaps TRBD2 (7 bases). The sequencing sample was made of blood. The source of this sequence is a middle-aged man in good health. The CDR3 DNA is TGTGCTAGCAGCTTGGGGGGGCTTTTGGAGACCCAGTACTTC. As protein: CASSLGGLLETQYF.